Presented here are 10 T cell receptor beta chains from one specimen sequenced in a study of T cells in Graves' hyperthyroidism and ophthalmopathy. Amplification of TCR beta CDR3 regions used RNA as the template. First-round RT-PCR with HTBI primers amplified the TCR CDR3 region. One entry per CDR3 protein, called by TCRdb with MiXCR from the multiplex PCR reads. Seen here are a few hundred thousand distinct CDR3 sequences, under 25% observed once, and the top ten hold roughly 52%. The sequencing sample was made of blood. All receptors come from a woman in her 50s with Graves' hyperthyroidism.

This clonotype has a count of ten or more. V usage is TRBV5-8 and J usage is TRBJ2-1; 11 bases are shared with TRBD2. The V and J ends lost 0 bases and 4 bases, in that order; junction bases with no gene match: 6. CDR3 size: 17 residues. Germline assignment: CDR1 SGHTS and CDR2 YDEGEE. In nucleotides, the CDR3 is TGTGCCAGCAGCTTGGCCTGGCTAGCGGGAGGTTACAATGAGCAGTTCTTC. It encodes CASSLAWLAGGYNEQFF.

This clonotype was counted many times. V usage is TRBV29-1 and J usage is TRBJ2-7; 7 bases line up with TRBD1. V gave up 4 bases and J gave up 4 bases; unmatched junction bases: 1. Germline loops: CDR1 SQVTM, CDR2 ANQGSEA. The CDR3 extends over 11 amino acids. In DNA, the CDR3 is TGCAGCGTTGTACAGGGGTACGAGCAGTACTTC. Its translation is CSVVQGYEQYF.

The gene calls are TRBV12-3 or TRBV12-4 and TRBJ2-7; 10 bases fit TRBD1. With 5 bases clipped from V and 5 bases from J, the junction kept 3 bases outside the gene matches. The CDR3 covers 13 residues. The CDR3 bases are TGTGCCAGCAGTCTCGGGACAGGGGACGAGCAGTACTTC. This sequence encodes CASSLGTGDEQYF.

This clonotype was picked up a small number of times. The chain carries TRBV10-2 and TRBJ1-4; the D gene is possibly TRBD1 (6 bases). CDR1 WSHSY and CDR2 SAAADI come from the germline V gene. This CDR3 comprises 14 residues. Trimming cost V 3 bases and J 7 bases, with 12 bases left between them. The CDR3 nucleotides read TGCGCCAGCAGTGAAGGGGGTTGGAGTGAAAAACTGTTTTTT. This codes for CASSEGGWSEKLFF.

The V and J genes are TRBV12-3 or TRBV12-4 and TRBJ2-3; tentative D call: TRBD2 (6 bases). Trimming removed 7 bases from V and 2 bases from J, with 16 bases in between. The length of the CDR3 is 15 residues. CDR3 nucleotide sequence: TGTGCCAGCACCCAGGCGGGGACGGCCACAGATACGCAGTATTTT. Its protein product is CASTQAGTATDTQYF.

For the CDR3, the DNA is TGTGCCTGGGGCGGGGGGATCAGTAATTCACCCCTCCACTTT. Its translation: CAWGGGISNSPLHF. This chain links TRBV30 with TRBJ1-6; D may be TRBD1 (5 bases). Germline V lookup: CDR1 GTSNPN, CDR2 SVGIG (reference sequence). The V end was cut by 5 bases, the J end by 6 bases, with 14 bases between. This CDR3 contains 14 residues.

In this sample, this clonotype turned up a few times. The J gene is TRBJ2-7, the V gene TRBV28, with TRBD1 matching over 10 bases. The CDR3 extends over 14 amino acids. Germline CDR1 is MDHEN and CDR2 is SYDVKM. Unmatched junction bases numbered 5, after V lost 3 bases and J lost 6 bases. The CDR3 loop reads CASSLGTGVFEQYF. CDR3 DNA sequence: TGTGCCAGCAGTTTGGGGACAGGGGTTTTCGAGCAGTACTTC. The full variable domain, completed using reference TRBV28 and TRBJ2-7, is DVKVTQSSRYLVKRTGEKVFLECVQDMDHENMFWYRQDPGLGLRLIYFSYDVKMKEKGDIPEGYSVSREKKERFSLILESASTNQTSMYLCASSLGTGVFEQYFGPGTRLTVT.

This clonotype came up many times. In DNA form, the CDR3 reads TGTGCCACCAGCTACCCAACAGGGGGCCGTAACTATGGCTACACCTTC. The encoded protein is CATSYPTGGRNYGYTF. The rearrangement links TRBV15 to TRBJ1-2, with 9 bases fitting TRBD1. This CDR3 spans 16 amino acids. V gave up 5 bases and J gave up 1 base; unmatched junction bases: 8. The germline V gene has CDR1 LNHNV and CDR2 YYDKDF (reference sequence).

This sequence joins TRBV7-3 and TRBJ2-3, with TRBD2 identical over 12 bases. V shed 4 bases, J shed 0 bases, and the junction held 2 bases outside the gene matches. CDR1 is SGHTA and CDR2 is FQGTGA in the germline V gene. CDR3 length equals 16 residues. The CDR3 DNA reads TGTGCCAGCAGCTGGGGACTAGCGGGCAGCACAGATACGCAGTATTTT. Encoded protein: CASSWGLAGSTDTQYF.

The chain employs TRBV7-8 and TRBJ2-1; D is possibly TRBD2 (5 bases). The CDR3 has 14 residues. Per germline, CDR1 SGHVS and CDR2 FQNEAQ. V shed 5 bases and J shed 5 bases, with 13 bases lying between them. The CDR3 loop reads CASSRPAAHNEQFF. Written as DNA, the CDR3 is TGTGCCAGCAGCCGCCCAGCGGCCCACAATGAGCAGTTCTTC.